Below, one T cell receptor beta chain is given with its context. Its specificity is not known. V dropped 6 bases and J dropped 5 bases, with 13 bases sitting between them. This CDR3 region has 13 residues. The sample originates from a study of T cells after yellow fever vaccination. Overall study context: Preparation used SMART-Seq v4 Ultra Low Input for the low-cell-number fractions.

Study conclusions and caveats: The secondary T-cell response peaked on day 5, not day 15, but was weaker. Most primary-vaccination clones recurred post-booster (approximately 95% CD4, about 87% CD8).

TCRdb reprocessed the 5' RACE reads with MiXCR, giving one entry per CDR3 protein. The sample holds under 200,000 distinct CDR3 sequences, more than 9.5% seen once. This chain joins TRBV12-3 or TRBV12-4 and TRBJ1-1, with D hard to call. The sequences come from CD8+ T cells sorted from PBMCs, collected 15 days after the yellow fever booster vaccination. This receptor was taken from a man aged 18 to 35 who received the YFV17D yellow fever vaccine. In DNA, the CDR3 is TGTGCCAGCAGCCCCTCCCGGGTTACTGAAGCTTTCTTT. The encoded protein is CASSPSRVTEAFF.